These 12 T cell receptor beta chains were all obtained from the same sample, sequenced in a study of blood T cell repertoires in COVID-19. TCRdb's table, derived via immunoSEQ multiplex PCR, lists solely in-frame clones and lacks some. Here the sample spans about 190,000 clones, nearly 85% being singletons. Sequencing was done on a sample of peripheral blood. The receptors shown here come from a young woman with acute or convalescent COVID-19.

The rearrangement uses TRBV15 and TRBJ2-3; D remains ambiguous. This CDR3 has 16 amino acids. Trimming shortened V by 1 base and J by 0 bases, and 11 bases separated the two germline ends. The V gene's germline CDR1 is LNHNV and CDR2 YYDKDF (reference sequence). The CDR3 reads CATSRGASSSTDTQYF. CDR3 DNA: TGTGCCACCAGCAGAGGGGCCTCTTCTAGCACAGATACGCAGTATTTT. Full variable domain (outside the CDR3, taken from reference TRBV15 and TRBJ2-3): DAMVIQNPRYQVTQFGKPVTLSCSQTLNHNVMYWYQQKSSQAPKLLFHYYDKDFNNEADTPDNFQSRRPNTSFCFLDIRSPGLGDTAMYLCATSRGASSSTDTQYFGPGTRLTVL.

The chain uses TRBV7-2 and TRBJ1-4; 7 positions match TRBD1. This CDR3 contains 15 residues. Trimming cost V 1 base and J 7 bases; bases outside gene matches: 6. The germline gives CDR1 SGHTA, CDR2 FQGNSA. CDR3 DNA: TGTGCCAGCAGCTTAGGGGGGACAGTGGGTGAAAAACTGTTTTTT. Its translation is CASSLGGTVGEKLFF. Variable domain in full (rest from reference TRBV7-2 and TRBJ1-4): GAGVSQSPSNKVTEKGKDVELRCDPISGHTALYWYRQSLGQGLEFLIYFQGNSAPDKSGLPSDRFSAERTGGSVSTLTIQRTQQEDSAVYLCASSLGGTVGEKLFFGSGTQLSVL.

CDR3 sequence reads: CASSDPQGVLNEKLFF. The CDR3 DNA sequence: TGTGCCAGTAGTGACCCACAGGGGGTACTTAATGAAAAACTGTTTTTT. The V and J genes are TRBV19 and TRBJ1-4; TRBD1 matches 8 bases. Germline CDR1 and CDR2: LNHDA and SQIVND (reference sequence). The CDR3 is 16 residues long. The J segment lost 4 bases and the V segment lost 5 bases, leaving 9 bases of the junction unmatched.

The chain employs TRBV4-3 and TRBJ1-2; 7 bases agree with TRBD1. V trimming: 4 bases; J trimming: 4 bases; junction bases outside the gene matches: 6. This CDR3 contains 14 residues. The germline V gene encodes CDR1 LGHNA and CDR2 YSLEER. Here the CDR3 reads CASSPGTALYGYTF. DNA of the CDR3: TGCGCCAGCAGCCCAGGGACAGCTCTCTATGGCTACACCTTC.

This CDR3 is CATPDTSGNTIYF. The CDR3 DNA reads TGTGCTACACCTGACACCTCTGGAAACACCATATATTTT. The chain has TRBV2 and TRBJ1-3, with D hard to call. The CDR3 is 13 amino acids. The germline V gene has CDR1 SNHLY and CDR2 FYNNEI.

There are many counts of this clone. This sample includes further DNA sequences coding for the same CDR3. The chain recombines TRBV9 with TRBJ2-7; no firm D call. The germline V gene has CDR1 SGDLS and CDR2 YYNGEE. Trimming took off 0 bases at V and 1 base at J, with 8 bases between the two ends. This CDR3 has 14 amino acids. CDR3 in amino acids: CASSVAGASYEQYF. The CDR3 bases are TGTGCCAGCAGCGTAGCTGGAGCGTCCTACGAGCAGTACTTC.

The CDR3 DNA is TGTGCCAGCAGCTTGACAGGGACGAGCTACACCTTC. This codes for CASSLTGTSYTF. The chain couples TRBV11-3 to TRBJ1-2; 7 bases agree with TRBD1. Germline lookup yields CDR1 SGHNT and CDR2 YENEEA. V lost 3 bases and J lost 9; bases outside the gene matches: 4. The CDR3 runs to 12 residues.

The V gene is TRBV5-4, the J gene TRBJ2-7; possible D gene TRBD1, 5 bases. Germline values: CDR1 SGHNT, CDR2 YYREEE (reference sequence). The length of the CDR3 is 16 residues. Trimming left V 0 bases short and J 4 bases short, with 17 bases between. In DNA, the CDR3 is TGTGCCAGCAGCTTGGATCCGAATGCCAGGGTTTACGAGCAGTACTTC. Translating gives CASSLDPNARVYEQYF.

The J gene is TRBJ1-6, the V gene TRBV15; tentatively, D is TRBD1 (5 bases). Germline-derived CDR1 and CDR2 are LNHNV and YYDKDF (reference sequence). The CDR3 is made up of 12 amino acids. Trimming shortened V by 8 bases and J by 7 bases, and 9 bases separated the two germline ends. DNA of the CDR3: TGTGCCACCCAAGACAGCAATTCACCCCTCCACTTT. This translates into CATQDSNSPLHF.

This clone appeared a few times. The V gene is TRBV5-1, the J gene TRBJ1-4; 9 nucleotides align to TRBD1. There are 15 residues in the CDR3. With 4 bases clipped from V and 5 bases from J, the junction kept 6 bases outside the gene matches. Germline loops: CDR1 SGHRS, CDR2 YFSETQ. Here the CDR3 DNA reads TGCGCCAGCAGCCGGTCCGGGACAGGGAATGAAAAACTGTTTTTT. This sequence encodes CASSRSGTGNEKLFF.

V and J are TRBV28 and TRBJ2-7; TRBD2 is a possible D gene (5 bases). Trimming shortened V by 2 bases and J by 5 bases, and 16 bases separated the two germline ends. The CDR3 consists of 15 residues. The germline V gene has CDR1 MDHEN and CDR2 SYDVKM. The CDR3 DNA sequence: TGTGCCAGCAGTTTAATGGGTCGGGGAGCCCACGAGCAGTACTTC. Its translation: CASSLMGRGAHEQYF.

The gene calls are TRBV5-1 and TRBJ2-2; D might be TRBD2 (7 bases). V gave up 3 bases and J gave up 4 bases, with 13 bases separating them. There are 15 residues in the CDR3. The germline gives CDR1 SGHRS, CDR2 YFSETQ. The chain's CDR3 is CASSSGGGGTGELFF. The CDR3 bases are TGCGCCAGCAGCTCCGGAGGGGGGGGCACCGGGGAGCTGTTTTTT.